These T cell receptor beta chains were read from a single sample in a study of regulatory T cells in long-lasting Graves disease. TCRdb recomputed calls from the multiplex PCR reads with MiXCR, one row per CDR3 protein. In the table there are 600,000 to 850,000 distinct CDR3 sequences, around 32% of which are singletons. The specimen comprised peripheral blood mononuclear cells (PBMCs), sampled when the disease was refractory, from a patient treated with antithyroid drugs. The receptor source for this set is a female donor with Graves disease. Each CDR3 is given with its conserved first and last residue. The order of the fields is CDR3 protein, CDR3 DNA, CDR3 length, D gene, clone size, V gene, J gene. D genes are given only for firm matches. Some rows have no size entry. The others give once, few or many, or a class for an expanded clone.

cdr3_aa: CASSVGVNTGELFF; cdr3_nt: TGTGCCAGCAGCGTCGGGGTGAACACCGGGGAGCTGTTTTTT; cdr3_length: 14; d_call: .; clone_size: few; v_call: TRBV9; j_call: TRBJ2-2
cdr3_aa: CAWRFRTNYGYTF; cdr3_nt: TGTGCCTGGAGGTTCAGGACTAACTATGGCTACACCTTC; cdr3_length: 13; d_call: .; clone_size: few; v_call: TRBV30; j_call: TRBJ1-2
cdr3_aa: CASSPPTGICTNTGELFF; cdr3_nt: TGTGCCAGCAGCCCCCCCACAGGGATCTGTACGAACACCGGGGAGCTGTTTTTT; cdr3_length: 18; d_call: .; clone_size: many; v_call: TRBV12-3/TRBV12-4; j_call: TRBJ2-2
cdr3_aa: CASREGEMANIQYF; cdr3_nt: TGTGCCAGCAGGGAGGGGGAAATGGCTAACATTCAGTACTTC; cdr3_length: 14; d_call: .; clone_size: few; v_call: TRBV2; j_call: TRBJ2-4
cdr3_aa: CASSIDLLNTEAFF; cdr3_nt: TGTGCCAGTAGTATAGATTTACTGAACACTGAAGCTTTCTTT; cdr3_length: 14; d_call: .; clone_size: .; v_call: TRBV19; j_call: TRBJ1-1
cdr3_aa: CASSRQGLYTEAFF; cdr3_nt: TGTGCCAGCAGCCGACAGGGTCTCTACACTGAAGCTTTCTTT; cdr3_length: 14; d_call: TRBD1; clone_size: .; v_call: TRBV6-1; j_call: TRBJ1-1
cdr3_aa: CASSDRYAQPQHF; cdr3_nt: TGTGCCAGCAGTGACAGGTATGCTCAGCCCCAGCATTTT; cdr3_length: 13; d_call: .; clone_size: many; v_call: TRBV2; j_call: TRBJ1-5
cdr3_aa: CASSTRDRGWNEQYF; cdr3_nt: TGTGCCAGTAGTACGCGGGACAGGGGGTGGAACGAGCAGTACTTC; cdr3_length: 15; d_call: TRBD1; clone_size: .; v_call: TRBV19; j_call: TRBJ2-7
cdr3_aa: CASSYQGSNSPLHF; cdr3_nt: TGTGCCAGCAGTTACCAGGGATCAAATTCACCCCTCCACTTT; cdr3_length: 14; d_call: .; clone_size: .; v_call: TRBV6-5; j_call: TRBJ1-6
cdr3_aa: CASSRQGWGYTF; cdr3_nt: TGTGCCAGCAGCAGACAGGGTTGGGGCTACACCTTC; cdr3_length: 12; d_call: TRBD1; clone_size: .; v_call: TRBV28; j_call: TRBJ1-2
cdr3_aa: CASSPAGAARGEQYF; cdr3_nt: TGTGCCAGCAGTCCCGCCGGAGCGGCCCGCGGCGAGCAGTACTTC; cdr3_length: 15; d_call: .; clone_size: .; v_call: TRBV6-1; j_call: TRBJ2-7
cdr3_aa: CASTFGGVAYNEQFF; cdr3_nt: TGTGCCAGCACATTCGGGGGAGTGGCGTACAATGAGCAGTTCTTC; cdr3_length: 15; d_call: .; clone_size: few; v_call: TRBV12-3/TRBV12-4; j_call: TRBJ2-1
cdr3_aa: CASSQDEVSGRLVHTEAFF; cdr3_nt: TGCGCCAGCAGCCAAGATGAGGTTTCGGGGAGATTGGTACACACTGAAGCTTTCTTT; cdr3_length: 19; d_call: .; clone_size: once; v_call: TRBV7-3; j_call: TRBJ1-1
cdr3_aa: CASSHGQSSYNSPLHF; cdr3_nt: TGTGCCAGCTCACATGGACAGAGCTCCTATAATTCACCCCTCCACTTT; cdr3_length: 16; d_call: .; clone_size: few; v_call: TRBV18; j_call: TRBJ1-6
cdr3_aa: CASSLYRGDGYTF; cdr3_nt: TGTGCCAGCAGCTTATACAGGGGTGATGGCTACACCTTC; cdr3_length: 13; d_call: TRBD1; clone_size: .; v_call: TRBV7-8; j_call: TRBJ1-2
cdr3_aa: CASSLSKTGFNPTSSTFGPYEQYF; cdr3_nt: TGTGCCAGCAGTTTATCGAAGACAGGTTTCAATCCTACGAGCAGTACTTTCGGGCCCTACGAGCAGTACTTC; cdr3_length: 24; d_call: .; clone_size: few; v_call: TRBV27; j_call: TRBJ2-7
cdr3_aa: CASGRPGLPNTGELFF; cdr3_nt: TGTGCTAGTGGCCGACCCGGACTGCCGAACACCGGGGAGCTGTTTTTT; cdr3_length: 16; d_call: .; clone_size: few; v_call: TRBV12-5; j_call: TRBJ2-2
cdr3_aa: CASSFLTSGIADTQYF; cdr3_nt: TGTGCCAGCAGTTTCCTTACTAGCGGGATTGCAGATACGCAGTATTTT; cdr3_length: 16; d_call: TRBD2; clone_size: .; v_call: TRBV12-3/TRBV12-4; j_call: TRBJ2-3
cdr3_aa: CASSLHNSPVTVLSYGYTF; cdr3_nt: TGTGCCAGCAGTTTACACAATTCCCCCGTGACGGTACTATCCTATGGCTACACCTTC; cdr3_length: 19; d_call: .; clone_size: many; v_call: TRBV28; j_call: TRBJ1-2
cdr3_aa: CASSVAGVGRTYEQYF; cdr3_nt: TGTGCCAGCAGTGTAGCGGGAGTTGGTCGGACCTACGAGCAGTACTTC; cdr3_length: 16; d_call: TRBD2; clone_size: few; v_call: TRBV27; j_call: TRBJ2-7
cdr3_aa: CASSQPPGAGANVLTF; cdr3_nt: TGTGCCAGCAGCCAACCCCCAGGGGCAGGGGCCAACGTCCTGACTTTC; cdr3_length: 16; d_call: .; clone_size: .; v_call: TRBV3-1; j_call: TRBJ2-6
cdr3_aa: CASSYRGPPYEQYF; cdr3_nt: TGTGCCAGCAGCTACAGGGGGCCACCCTACGAGCAGTACTTC; cdr3_length: 14; d_call: TRBD1; clone_size: .; v_call: TRBV13; j_call: TRBJ2-7
cdr3_aa: CASSEQRGQGVRQPQHF; cdr3_nt: TGTGCCAGCAGCGAACAGAGAGGACAGGGTGTTAGACAGCCCCAGCATTTT; cdr3_length: 17; d_call: TRBD1; clone_size: .; v_call: TRBV28; j_call: TRBJ1-5
cdr3_aa: CASDGSIGETQYF; cdr3_nt: TGTGCCAGCGATGGATCGATAGGCGAGACCCAGTACTTC; cdr3_length: 13; d_call: .; clone_size: .; v_call: TRBV11-2; j_call: TRBJ2-5
cdr3_aa: CASRVTSGTGGELFF; cdr3_nt: TGTGCCAGCAGGGTAACTAGCGGGACTGGCGGGGAGCTGTTTTTT; cdr3_length: 15; d_call: TRBD2; clone_size: few; v_call: TRBV2; j_call: TRBJ2-2
cdr3_aa: CASSLTGTTTYEQYF; cdr3_nt: TGTGCCAGCAGCTTAACCGGGACTACGACCTACGAGCAGTACTTC; cdr3_length: 15; d_call: TRBD2; clone_size: many; v_call: TRBV11-2; j_call: TRBJ2-7
cdr3_aa: CSVSTTGQGGQPQHF; cdr3_nt: TGCAGCGTGAGTACCACGGGACAGGGAGGTCAGCCCCAGCATTTT; cdr3_length: 15; d_call: TRBD1; clone_size: few; v_call: TRBV29-1; j_call: TRBJ1-5
cdr3_aa: CASREGVGYTF; cdr3_nt: TGTGCCAGCAGGGAGGGGGTCGGCTACACCTTC; cdr3_length: 11; d_call: .; clone_size: .; v_call: TRBV2; j_call: TRBJ1-2
cdr3_aa: CASRPSGARTGELFF; cdr3_nt: TGTGCCAGCAGACCCAGCGGAGCTCGGACCGGGGAGCTGTTTTTT; cdr3_length: 15; d_call: .; clone_size: few; v_call: TRBV12-3/TRBV12-4; j_call: TRBJ2-2
cdr3_aa: CASSYSGSTYEQYF; cdr3_nt: TGTGCCAGCAGTTACAGCGGGAGTACCTACGAGCAGTACTTC; cdr3_length: 14; d_call: TRBD2; clone_size: many; v_call: TRBV6-5; j_call: TRBJ2-7
cdr3_aa: CASSYYRGHFSSEAFF; cdr3_nt: TGTGCCAGCAGTTACTACAGGGGGCACTTCTCTTCTGAAGCTTTCTTT; cdr3_length: 16; d_call: TRBD1; clone_size: few; v_call: TRBV6-2/TRBV6-3; j_call: TRBJ1-1
cdr3_aa: CASSIGTGVQPQHF; cdr3_nt: TGTGCCAGTAGTATTGGTACAGGGGTACAGCCCCAGCATTTT; cdr3_length: 14; d_call: TRBD1; clone_size: .; v_call: TRBV19; j_call: TRBJ1-5
cdr3_aa: CASSQQGSTEAFF; cdr3_nt: TGTGCCAGCAGCCAACAGGGTAGCACTGAAGCTTTCTTT; cdr3_length: 13; d_call: .; clone_size: .; v_call: TRBV7-3; j_call: TRBJ1-1
cdr3_aa: CASSLNSGVVYGYTF; cdr3_nt: TGTGCCAGCAGCTTAAACTCGGGGGTGGTCTATGGCTACACCTTC; cdr3_length: 15; d_call: .; clone_size: .; v_call: TRBV11-2; j_call: TRBJ1-2
cdr3_aa: CASSKFLDRADEQYF; cdr3_nt: TGTGCCAGCAGTAAGTTTCTGGACAGGGCCGACGAGCAGTACTTC; cdr3_length: 15; d_call: TRBD1; clone_size: many; v_call: TRBV6-1; j_call: TRBJ2-7
cdr3_aa: CASRGHGTAYTF; cdr3_nt: TGTGCCAGCAGGGGCCACGGGACGGCTTACACCTTC; cdr3_length: 12; d_call: .; clone_size: many; v_call: TRBV2; j_call: TRBJ1-2
cdr3_aa: CASRPGQGEQYF; cdr3_nt: TGCGCCAGCAGACCCGGACAGGGCGAGCAGTACTTC; cdr3_length: 12; d_call: TRBD1; clone_size: .; v_call: TRBV10-2; j_call: TRBJ2-7
cdr3_aa: CASLPHRRLHGYTF; cdr3_nt: TGTGCCAGCCTCCCACACCGGAGACTGCATGGCTACACCTTC; cdr3_length: 14; d_call: .; clone_size: many; v_call: TRBV12-3/TRBV12-4; j_call: TRBJ1-2
cdr3_aa: CASSQESGIYYGYTF; cdr3_nt: TGCGCCAGCAGCCAAGAGTCGGGGATTTACTATGGCTACACCTTC; cdr3_length: 15; d_call: .; clone_size: .; v_call: TRBV4-1; j_call: TRBJ1-2
cdr3_aa: CAISQGRDTEAFF; cdr3_nt: TGTGCCATCAGTCAGGGCAGGGACACTGAAGCTTTCTTT; cdr3_length: 13; d_call: .; clone_size: few; v_call: TRBV10-3; j_call: TRBJ1-1
cdr3_aa: CASSNAPSSPLHF; cdr3_nt: TGTGCCAGCAGCAACGCGCCTTCCTCACCCCTCCACTTT; cdr3_length: 13; d_call: .; clone_size: .; v_call: TRBV11-2; j_call: TRBJ1-6
cdr3_aa: CASSEELAGAYEQYF; cdr3_nt: TGTGCCAGCAGTGAAGAACTAGCGGGAGCCTACGAGCAGTACTTC; cdr3_length: 15; d_call: TRBD2; clone_size: few; v_call: TRBV2; j_call: TRBJ2-7
cdr3_aa: CSAEGTMNTEAFF; cdr3_nt: TGCAGCGCCGAAGGTACCATGAACACTGAAGCTTTCTTT; cdr3_length: 13; d_call: .; clone_size: .; v_call: TRBV29-1; j_call: TRBJ1-1
cdr3_aa: CASSWGTGGPEAFF; cdr3_nt: TGCGCCAGCAGCTGGGGGACAGGCGGGCCTGAAGCTTTCTTT; cdr3_length: 14; d_call: TRBD1; clone_size: .; v_call: TRBV5-1; j_call: TRBJ1-1
cdr3_aa: CASSYSDGRSSENTIYF; cdr3_nt: TGTGCCAGCAGTTACTCGGACGGCAGGAGTTCGGAAAACACCATATATTTT; cdr3_length: 17; d_call: .; clone_size: .; v_call: TRBV6-5; j_call: TRBJ1-3
cdr3_aa: CSALPLAKNIQYF; cdr3_nt: TGCAGTGCACTCCCGTTAGCCAAAAACATTCAGTACTTC; cdr3_length: 13; d_call: .; clone_size: .; v_call: TRBV20-1; j_call: TRBJ2-4
cdr3_aa: CSVQQGRNEKLFF; cdr3_nt: TGCAGCGTTCAACAGGGGAGAAATGAAAAACTGTTTTTT; cdr3_length: 13; d_call: TRBD1; clone_size: .; v_call: TRBV29-1; j_call: TRBJ1-4
cdr3_aa: CASSEGIHPMQPQHF; cdr3_nt: TGTGCCAGCAGTGAAGGGATCCATCCGATGCAGCCCCAGCATTTT; cdr3_length: 15; d_call: .; clone_size: few; v_call: TRBV6-1; j_call: TRBJ1-5
cdr3_aa: CASSLSPINGYTF; cdr3_nt: TGTGCCAGCAGTTTGAGCCCCATAAATGGCTACACCTTC; cdr3_length: 13; d_call: .; clone_size: few; v_call: TRBV6-5; j_call: TRBJ1-2
cdr3_aa: CSAQSGTMNTEAFF; cdr3_nt: TGCAGCGCCCAATCCGGGACAATGAACACTGAAGCTTTCTTT; cdr3_length: 14; d_call: .; clone_size: .; v_call: TRBV29-1; j_call: TRBJ1-1
cdr3_aa: CASRYSRVDTEAFF; cdr3_nt: TGTGCCAGCAGATACTCCCGGGTCGACACTGAAGCTTTCTTT; cdr3_length: 14; d_call: .; clone_size: many; v_call: TRBV2; j_call: TRBJ1-1
cdr3_aa: CASAPGVNTEAFF; cdr3_nt: TGCGCCAGCGCCCCTGGGGTTAACACTGAAGCTTTCTTT; cdr3_length: 13; d_call: .; clone_size: .; v_call: TRBV5-1; j_call: TRBJ1-1
cdr3_aa: CASSRDRGRVTNEKLFF; cdr3_nt: TGTGCCAGCAGTCGGGACAGGGGGCGAGTTACTAATGAAAAACTGTTTTTT; cdr3_length: 17; d_call: TRBD1; clone_size: many; v_call: TRBV28; j_call: TRBJ1-4
cdr3_aa: CASSIRTGGDGYTF; cdr3_nt: TGCGCCAGCAGCATTAGGACAGGGGGTGATGGCTACACCTTC; cdr3_length: 14; d_call: TRBD1; clone_size: few; v_call: TRBV5-1; j_call: TRBJ1-2
cdr3_aa: CASSPPGLAAEQYF; cdr3_nt: TGTGCCAGTAGCCCGCCGGGACTAGCGGCCGAGCAGTACTTC; cdr3_length: 14; d_call: TRBD2; clone_size: few; v_call: TRBV19; j_call: TRBJ2-7